The subject of this entry is one T cell receptor (beta chain). The CDR3 length is 15 residues. The V segment lost 10 bases and the J segment 4 bases; nucleotides outside the gene matches: 9. This entry belongs to a study of cytotoxic CD8 clonotypes in ibrutinib-treated CLL. Study-wide background: Once treatment had gone on for a median of 12 months, range 6 to 36, response samples were drawn.

Profiled with immunoSEQ multiplex PCR; TCRdb holds only in-frame clones, not every one. In the table there are some 100,000 clones, 58% of which are singletons. This rearrangement joins TRBV23-1 to TRBJ2-3, with 12 positions matching TRBD1. TRBV23-1 is noted as an ORF with a role that remains uncertain. The sample in question was PBMCs, obtained after 24 months of ibrutinib treatment. This sequence originates from a human donor with chronic lymphocytic leukemia. This CDR3 reads CANFRDRGRADTQYF. The CDR3 DNA reads TGCGCCAACTTCCGGGACAGGGGGCGTGCAGATACGCAGTATTTT.